The entry that follows covers one TCR beta chain sequence. Its antigen remains unknown. These data belong to a study of cytomegalovirus exposure and HLA in healthy donors. Across the whole study: One earlier analysis, a look at about 179 million T cells, found about 100 million unique TCR beta sequences. Some 85 million unique TCRs, all from HLA-typed donors, were included in an early release of the data.

Use of 60 Vbeta and 13 Jbeta primers characterized the PCR. TCRdb keeps only in-frame clones here, not all; method: immunoSEQ multiplex PCR. The sample yields 150,000 to 200,000 clones, 81% seen once. Study-wide results and limits: TCR beta V- and J-gene trimming, according to a later analysis, was linked to a missense DCLRE1C variant. Further analysis was carried out later, and it showed several of the most significant clusters appearing linked to common viral pathogens.

The TCR comes from a woman aged 18-29 years in good health and CMV-seropositive. Input material: PBMCs.

CDR3 DNA sequence: TGTGCCAGCAGCTTAACGGGGGTGTCCTACGAGCAGTACTTC. Protein: CASSLTGVSYEQYF. This chain links TRBV7-2 with TRBJ2-7, with TRBD2 as a possible D gene (6 bases). Trimming cost V 2 bases and J 1 base, with 9 bases left between them. The CDR3 extends over 14 amino acids. Germline lookup yields CDR1 SGHTA and CDR2 FQGNSA.